The subject of this entry is one T cell receptor (beta chain). PBMCs were isolated at a quantity of at least 6 million per sample. Germline-derived CDR1 and CDR2 are MDHEN and SYDVKM. The V and J ends lost 2 bases and 2 bases, in that order; junction bases with no gene match: 10. The CDR3 sequence is 17 residues long. This specimen comes from a study of blood T cells in healthy people across ages. The authors ran a second PCR of 7 to 11 cycles using a sample-barcoded 5' primer and a J-beta primer mix. A single record per CDR3 protein comes from TCRdb applying MiXCR to the 5' RACE reads. The profile shows some 940,000 distinct CDR3 sequences, 25% to 35% of them singletons. The sample was also linked to a second study, of T cells of mothers and their children. That work contributes: M1S, a second-PCR primer, added sample barcodes and 2-4 random nucleotides.

The V call is TRBV28, the J call TRBJ2-5; 8 bases fit TRBD2. Sequencing used blood. The clonotype was recovered from a woman aged 40 to 50 in good health. The CDR3 DNA follows: TGTGCCAGCAGTTTACCTCGGGGGGGTGGGAGGCAAGAGACCCAGTACTTC. Residues: CASSLPRGGGRQETQYF.